A selection of T cell receptor beta chains follows, all from one sample in a study of CD8 T cells in Susac syndrome. MiXCR, run by TCRdb on the immunoSEQ multiplex PCR reads, gives a single entry per CDR3 protein. The sample records 170,000 or so distinct CDR3 sequences, roughly 96% being singletons. Sequencing was performed on CD8+ T cells from PBMCs. The receptor set was obtained from a human donor with multiple sclerosis. CDR3s leave out the opening cysteine and the closing phenylalanine or tryptophan.

TRBV7-9	13	TRBJ2-7	ASSLGDRGLYEQY
TRBV27	9	TRBJ2-1	ASTSYNEQF
TRBV20-1	17	TRBJ2-5	SARALRATGLATSETQY
TRBV7-9	11	TRBJ2-5	AGRDRYQETQY
TRBV6-4	14	TRBJ2-3	ASSDSSSGGVDTQY
TRBV27	12	TRBJ2-1	ASSLGVTLSEQF
TRBV27	10	TRBJ2-6	ASTSGANVLT
TRBV20-1	11	TRBJ2-1	SAIADTYNEQF
TRBV19	12	TRBJ1-1	ASSISAGPTEAF
TRBV3-1	13	TRBJ1-1	ASSQERELHTEAF
TRBV12-3/TRBV12-4	11	TRBJ1-5	ASQEGGNQPQH
TRBV3-1	12	TRBJ2-7	ASSQGRASYEQY
TRBV6-1	11	TRBJ2-1	ASSEWDRNEQF
TRBV20-1	9	TRBJ1-2	SARDRVGYT
TRBV4-1	16	TRBJ1-1	ASSRTRGPWIQNTEAF
TRBV6-5	14	TRBJ2-7	ASSYSWTSGAYEQY
TRBV9	13	TRBJ2-5	ASSPFPGQQETQY
TRBV9	13	TRBJ2-3	ASSVSGRAGDTQY
TRBV7-8	11	TRBJ2-3	ASCTGATDTQY
TRBV20-1	12	TRBJ2-2	SAGPGQGTGELF
TRBV20-1	12	TRBJ2-7	SAREDRGPYEQY
TRBV2	11	TRBJ2-5	ASSDENQETQY
TRBV30	13	TRBJ2-7	AWSMGLAGRYEQY
TRBV27	6	TRBJ1-5	AREPQH
TRBV14	12	TRBJ2-1	ASSQDGSNNEQF
TRBV27	10	TRBJ1-2	ASSRYGNMYT
TRBV3-1	15	TRBJ2-1	ASSRHPGGASYNEQF
TRBV6-5	11	TRBJ2-1	ASRGGNDNEQF
TRBV12-2	7	TRBJ2-1	ASRRTCV
TRBV6-6	13	TRBJ1-5	ASRGDMGADQPQH
TRBV29-1	10	TRBJ2-7	SVLTGTYEQY
TRBV27	13	TRBJ2-7	ASSLATGGTYEQY
TRBV12-3/TRBV12-4	13	TRBJ2-3	ASSLLAGGLGTQY
TRBV20-1	13	TRBJ1-2	SARDLTGENYGYT
TRBV11-2	14	TRBJ1-1	ASPKAGGIGWTEAF
TRBV24-1	12	TRBJ1-5	ATSDLNSNQPQH
TRBV27	12	TRBJ1-5	ASSPTGVAQPQH
TRBV11-2	13	TRBJ2-1	ASSDGRSSYNEQF
TRBV4-1	13	TRBJ2-3	ASSRARDPVDTQY
TRBV7-6	13	TRBJ2-2	ASSLVSHDTGELF
TRBV3-1	12	TRBJ1-5	ASSQDLQNQPQH
TRBV25-1	10	TRBJ2-5	ASSWETGTQY
TRBV29-1	12	TRBJ1-1	SVEDLGADTEAF
TRBV4-1	10	TRBJ2-2	ASSQNRGELF
TRBV4-1	12	TRBJ2-7	ASSQDLSAYQQY
TRBV11-2	10	TRBJ1-2	ASSTPRYGYT
TRBV14	12	TRBJ1-2	ASSHYQGWDGYT
TRBV12-3/TRBV12-4	11	TRBJ2-2	ASSSGGTGELF
TRBV11-2	10	TRBJ1-1	ASSLGISEAF
TRBV3-1	14	TRBJ2-3	ASSQGTDSSTDTQY
TRBV20-1	12	TRBJ1-1	SASLSGSITEAF